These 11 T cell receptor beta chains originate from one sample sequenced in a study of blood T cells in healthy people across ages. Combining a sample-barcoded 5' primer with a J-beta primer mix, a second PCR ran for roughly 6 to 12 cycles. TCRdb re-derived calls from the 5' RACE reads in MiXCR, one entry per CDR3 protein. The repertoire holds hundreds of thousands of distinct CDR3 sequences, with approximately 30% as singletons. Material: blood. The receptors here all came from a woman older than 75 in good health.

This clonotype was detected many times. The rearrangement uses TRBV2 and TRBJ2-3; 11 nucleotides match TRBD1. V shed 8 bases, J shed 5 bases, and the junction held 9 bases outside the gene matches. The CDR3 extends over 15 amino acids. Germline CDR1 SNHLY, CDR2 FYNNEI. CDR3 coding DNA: TGTGCCAGCCCCCGGCGGGACAGGGGGGGAGATACGCAGTATTTT. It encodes CASPRRDRGGDTQYF.

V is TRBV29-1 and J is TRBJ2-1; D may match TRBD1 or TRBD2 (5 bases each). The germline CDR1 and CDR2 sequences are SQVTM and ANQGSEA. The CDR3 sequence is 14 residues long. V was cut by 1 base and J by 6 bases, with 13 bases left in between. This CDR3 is CSVEVNPGGNEQFF. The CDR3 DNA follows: TGCAGCGTTGAAGTAAACCCTGGGGGCAATGAGCAGTTCTTC.

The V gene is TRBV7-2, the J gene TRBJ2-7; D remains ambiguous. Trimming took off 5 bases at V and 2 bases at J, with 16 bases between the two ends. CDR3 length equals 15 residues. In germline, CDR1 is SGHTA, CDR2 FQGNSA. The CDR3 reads CASSRGPDKTYEQYF. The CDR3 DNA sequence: TGTGCCAGCAGCAGAGGCCCCGACAAGACCTACGAGCAGTACTTC.

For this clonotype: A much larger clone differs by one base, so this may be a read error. CDR3 amino acids: CASSLLSHRGQDTQYF. The CDR3 DNA sequence: TGTGCCAGCAGCCTCCTTTCACACAGGGGCCAAGACACCCAGTACTTC. This rearrangement joins TRBV5-6 to TRBJ2-5, with TRBD1 matching 7 bases. The germline V gene has CDR1 SGHDT and CDR2 YYEEEE. This CDR3 has 16 residues.

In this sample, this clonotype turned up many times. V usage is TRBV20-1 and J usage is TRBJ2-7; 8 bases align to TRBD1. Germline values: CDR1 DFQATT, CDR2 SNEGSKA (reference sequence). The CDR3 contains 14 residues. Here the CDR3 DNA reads TGCAGCTCCCGGGTCCATGACAGGGGCAACGAGCAGTACTTC. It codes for CSSRVHDRGNEQYF.

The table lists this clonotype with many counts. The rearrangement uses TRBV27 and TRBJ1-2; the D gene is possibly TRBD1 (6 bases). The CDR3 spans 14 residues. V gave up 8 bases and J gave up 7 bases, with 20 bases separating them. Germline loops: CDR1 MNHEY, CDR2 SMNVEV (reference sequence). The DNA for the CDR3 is TGTGCCAGCTCAGAGGGGGGCGCATCGGGTGGCTACACCTTC. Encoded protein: CASSEGGASGGYTF.

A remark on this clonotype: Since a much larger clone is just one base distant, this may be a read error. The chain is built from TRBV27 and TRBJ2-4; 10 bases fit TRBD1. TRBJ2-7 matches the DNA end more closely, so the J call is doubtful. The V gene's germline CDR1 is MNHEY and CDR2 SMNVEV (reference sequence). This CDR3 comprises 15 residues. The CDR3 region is CASSISGTGVVEQYF. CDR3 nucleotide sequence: TGTGCCAGCAGTATATCCGGGACAGGGGTTGTCGAGCAGTACTTC.

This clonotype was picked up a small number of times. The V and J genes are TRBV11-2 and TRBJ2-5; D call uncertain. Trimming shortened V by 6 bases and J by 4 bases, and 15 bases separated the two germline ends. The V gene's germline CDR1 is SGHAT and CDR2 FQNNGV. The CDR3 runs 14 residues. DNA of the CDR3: TGTGCCAGCAGGCCCCCAGAGGCAATAGAGACCCAGTACTTC. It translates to CASRPPEAIETQYF. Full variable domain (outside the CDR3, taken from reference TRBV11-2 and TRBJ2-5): EAGVAQSPRYKIIEKRQSVAFWCNPISGHATLYWYQQILGQGPKLLIQFQNNGVVDDSQLPKDRFSAERLKGVDSTLKIQPAKLEDSAVYLCASRPPEAIETQYFGPGTRLLVL.

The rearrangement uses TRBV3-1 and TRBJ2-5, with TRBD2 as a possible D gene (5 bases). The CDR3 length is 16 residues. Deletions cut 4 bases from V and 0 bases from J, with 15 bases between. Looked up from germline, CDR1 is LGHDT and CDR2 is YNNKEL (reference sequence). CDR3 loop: CASSRGLLGNQETQYF. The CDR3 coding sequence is TGTGCCAGCAGCCGAGGGCTACTAGGGAACCAAGAGACCCAGTACTTC.

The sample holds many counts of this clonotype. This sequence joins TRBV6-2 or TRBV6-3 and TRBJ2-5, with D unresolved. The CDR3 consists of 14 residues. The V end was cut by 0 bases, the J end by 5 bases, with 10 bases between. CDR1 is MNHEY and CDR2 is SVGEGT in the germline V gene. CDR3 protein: CASSYSPSRETQYF. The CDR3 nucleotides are TGTGCCAGCAGTTACTCGCCTAGTCGGGAGACCCAGTACTTC.

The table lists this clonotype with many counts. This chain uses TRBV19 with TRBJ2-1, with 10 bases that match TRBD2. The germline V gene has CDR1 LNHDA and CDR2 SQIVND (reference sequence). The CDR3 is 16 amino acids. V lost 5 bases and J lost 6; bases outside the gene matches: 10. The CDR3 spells CASSGLSGGAANEQFF. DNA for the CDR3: TGTGCCAGTAGTGGGCTAAGCGGGGGGGCCGCCAATGAGCAGTTCTTC.